This T cell receptor beta chain was observed in a study of vaccination effects on CD4 cells after COVID-19. In the study overall: Viral peptide pools were used in the ViraFEST assay to expand antigen-specific CD4+ T cells, and sequencing came afterward. Study observations and caveats: Healthy vaccinees' vaccine-induced clones included only 1 of 255 cross-reacting with common cold coronaviruses.

CD4+ T cells were isolated after around ten days of culture. It was two doses of either the BNT162b2 or mRNA-1273 vaccine that participants received. Cells had half their medium changed to IL-2 medium on days 3 and 7. On this clone itself: The antigen remains undetermined.

Here immunoSEQ multiplex PCR was the method, and the copy in TCRdb shows in-frame clones only, minus some. The sample lists approximately 37,000 clones, around two thirds occurring once. Sequenced material: CD4+ T cells from PBMCs cultured without peptide, taken after COVID-19 vaccination. The sequence was collected from a human donor who received a COVID-19 vaccine.

CDR3 DNA sequence: TGTGCCAGCAGCCCCCAATACACAGATACGCAGTATTTT. The encoded protein is CASSPQYTDTQYF. J is TRBJ2-3 and V is TRBV11-2; no firm D call. V was trimmed by 5 bases and J by 2 bases, leaving 8 bases between them. CDR1 is SGHAT, CDR2 FQNNGV, per germline. There are 13 residues in the CDR3.